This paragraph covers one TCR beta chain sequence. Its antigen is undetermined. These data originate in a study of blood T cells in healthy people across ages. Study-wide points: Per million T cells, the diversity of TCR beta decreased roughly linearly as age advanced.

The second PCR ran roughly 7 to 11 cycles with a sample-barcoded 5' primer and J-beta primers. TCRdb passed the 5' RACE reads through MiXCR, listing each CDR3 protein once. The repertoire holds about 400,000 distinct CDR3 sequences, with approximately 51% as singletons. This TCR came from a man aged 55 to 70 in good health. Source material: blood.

The CDR3 spells CASSLDGRVSTDTQYF. DNA of the CDR3: TGCGCCAGCAGCTTGGATGGCAGGGTGAGCACAGATACGCAGTATTTT. This chain connects TRBV5-1 to TRBJ2-3, with D possibly matching TRBD1 (5 bases). The V gene's germline CDR1 is SGHRS and CDR2 YFSETQ. The CDR3 contains 16 residues. V was cut by 0 bases and J by 0 bases, with 11 bases left in between.